Listed here are 23 T cell receptor beta chains from one sample, sequenced in a study of T cell responses to AZD1222 COVID-19 vaccine. TCRdb's copy holds only in-frame clones and misses some; the assay was immunoSEQ multiplex PCR. The table lists 190,000 or so clones, 85% to 95% of them singletons. The starting material was peripheral blood, obtained 28 days after the second AZD1222 dose. The receptors derive from an adult who received the AZD1222 COVID-19 vaccine.

The gene calls are TRBV6-2 or TRBV6-3 and TRBJ2-1; possible D gene TRBD2, 5 bases. V lost 5 bases to trimming and J lost 7 bases, with 18 bases between them. CDR1 and CDR2 from the germline V gene are MNHEY and SVGEGT. The CDR3 is 15 residues long. CDR3 bases: TGTGCCAGCAGTCTCCCGTCGGGTCGGGAAAATGAGCAGTTCTTC. Translated, it gives CASSLPSGRENEQFF.

This clone was recorded once. This chain uses TRBV4-2 with TRBJ1-2, with D unresolved. The CDR3 contains 15 residues. Between the trimmed V and J ends, which lost 0 bases and 5 bases, there was a span of 13 bases. Per germline, CDR1 LGHNA and CDR2 YNFKEQ. The CDR3 loop is CASSQDGEVRYGYTF. For the CDR3, the DNA is TGTGCCAGCAGCCAAGATGGAGAGGTGCGTTATGGCTACACCTTC.

The V gene is TRBV9, the J gene TRBJ2-5, with TRBD2 identical over 8 bases. Germline assignment: CDR1 SGDLS and CDR2 YYNGEE. CDR3 length: 14 amino acids. With 3 bases clipped from V and 5 bases from J, the junction kept 6 bases outside the gene matches. This CDR3 reads CASSETGGRETQYF. The CDR3 nucleotides read TGTGCCAGCAGCGAAACGGGGGGGCGGGAGACCCAGTACTTC.

The chain combines TRBV12-3 or TRBV12-4 with TRBJ1-6, with D perhaps matching TRBD1 (5 bases). The CDR3 runs 11 residues. With 2 bases removed from V and 16 bases from J, the gap between germline ends came to 9 bases. The CDR3 DNA sequence: TGTGCCAGCAGTTTAAGGGACCTACTCCACTTT. Its translation is CASSLRDLLHF.

The J gene is TRBJ1-1, the V gene TRBV6-5; D not resolved. The CDR3 covers 11 residues. CDR1 is MNHEY and CDR2 is SVGAGI in the germline V gene. V was clipped by 11 bases and J by 3 bases, with 10 bases between them. CDR3 DNA: TGTGCCGGGATTGGGTACACTGAAGCTTTCTTT. As protein: CAGIGYTEAFF.

This chain joins TRBV7-2 and TRBJ1-1; weak D call: TRBD1 (5 bases). Trimming cost V 2 bases and J 4 bases, with 20 bases left between them. Germline loops: CDR1 SGHTA, CDR2 FQGNSA. The CDR3 runs to 17 residues. CDR3 amino acids: CASSLLRGRSRGTEAFF. In nucleotides, the CDR3 is TGTGCCAGCAGCTTATTAAGGGGACGATCTAGGGGCACTGAAGCTTTCTTT.

This chain uses TRBV2 with TRBJ1-2, with D perhaps matching TRBD1 (5 bases). V shed 7 bases and J shed 8 bases, with 20 bases lying between them. There are 14 residues in the CDR3. Germline assignment: CDR1 SNHLY and CDR2 FYNNEI. The CDR3 loop is CASTTEEGVRGYTF. In DNA form, the CDR3 reads TGTGCCAGCACCACGGAGGAAGGGGTACGCGGCTACACCTTC. Together with reference TRBV2 and TRBJ1-2, the CDR3 gives the full variable domain: EPEVTQTPSHQVTQMGQEVILRCVPISNHLYFYWYRQILGQKVEFLVSFYNNEISEKSEIFDDQFSVERPDGSNFTLKIRSTKLEDSAMYFCASTTEEGVRGYTFGSGTRLTVV.

This clone has more than one count but fewer than ten. CDR3 region: CASSYSGLAAKNIQYF. The CDR3 bases are TGTGCCAGCAGTTACTCGGGACTAGCGGCCAAAAACATTCAGTACTTC. The gene calls are TRBV6-5 and TRBJ2-4, with 10 bases aligning to TRBD2. V was clipped by 0 bases and J by 1 base; unmatched bases: 0. Germline V gene sequence: CDR1 MNHEY, CDR2 SVGAGI. CDR3 size: 16 residues.

The chain combines TRBV24-1 with TRBJ2-7; 8 nucleotides align to TRBD1. CDR1 is KGHDR, CDR2 SFDVKD, per germline. The CDR3 contains 15 residues. After removal of 3 bases from V and 0 bases from J, the junction contained 3 bases not matched to a gene. The CDR3 is CATSDPTGDSYEQYF. The CDR3 nucleotides are TGTGCCACCAGTGATCCGACAGGGGACTCCTACGAGCAGTACTTC.

This clone was found once. In DNA form, the CDR3 reads TGTGCCAGCAGGAACAGGGGAACGGGAGGAAACACCATATATTTT. Its protein is CASRNRGTGGNTIYF. The chain has TRBV2 and TRBJ1-3; 7 positions agree with TRBD1. The ends lost 6 bases at V and 4 bases at J; junction bases unmatched: 9. The CDR3 loop spans 15 amino acids. The germline V gene has CDR1 SNHLY and CDR2 FYNNEI. The entire variable domain, with the rest obtained from reference TRBV2 and TRBJ1-3, is as follows: EPEVTQTPSHQVTQMGQEVILRCVPISNHLYFYWYRQILGQKVEFLVSFYNNEISEKSEIFDDQFSVERPDGSNFTLKIRSTKLEDSAMYFCASRNRGTGGNTIYFGEGSWLTVV.

This chain connects TRBV11-3 to TRBJ2-7; TRBD1 aligns across 8 bases. Germline CDR1 reads SGHNT; CDR2 reads YENEEA. This CDR3 is built from 15 residues. Losses at the gene ends were 5 bases for V and 2 bases for J; bases not matched to a gene: 8. CDR3: CASSHTGTGAYEQYF. DNA for the CDR3: TGTGCCAGCAGCCATACCGGGACAGGAGCCTACGAGCAGTACTTC.

This rearrangement joins TRBV5-1 to TRBJ1-5; unclear D gene. CDR1 is SGHRS, CDR2 YFSETQ, per germline. Deletions cut 4 bases from V and 0 bases from J, with 11 bases between. This CDR3 is 15 amino acids long. The CDR3 reads CASSPEAGSNQPQHF. CDR3 in DNA: TGCGCCAGCAGCCCGGAGGCAGGTAGCAATCAGCCCCAGCATTTT.

The V call is TRBV24-1, the J call TRBJ1-2, with TRBD1 matching 8 bases. This CDR3 region has 13 residues. The trim removed 10 bases at V and 4 bases at J, leaving 7 bases unmatched. CDR1 is KGHDR and CDR2 is SFDVKD in the germline V gene. Written as DNA, the CDR3 is TGTGCCACTTCTGGGACAGGTGTCTATGGCTACACCTTC. This codes for CATSGTGVYGYTF.

The V gene is TRBV2, the J gene TRBJ2-7; 11 nucleotides match TRBD1. CDR1 and CDR2 (germline): SNHLY, FYNNEI. After removal of 5 bases from V and 6 bases from J, the junction contained 9 bases not matched to a gene. CDR3 length equals 15 residues. CDR3 in DNA: TGTGCCAGCAGTTTCCTACCGGGACAGGGGGTCGAGCAGTACTTC. The encoded protein is CASSFLPGQGVEQYF.

About this clone itself: Other DNA sequences in the sample encode the same CDR3. The genes are TRBV6-5 and TRBJ2-1, with a weak D call TRBD2 (6 bases). Germline CDR1 and CDR2: MNHEY and SVGAGI. The CDR3 has 15 amino acids. The V and J ends lost 2 bases and 0 bases respectively, with 8 bases between them. CDR3 DNA sequence: TGTGCCAGCAGTTACCGGGGGAGCTCCTACAATGAGCAGTTCTTC. This gives the protein CASSYRGSSYNEQFF.

The chain combines TRBV3-1 (or the pseudogene TRBV3-2) with TRBJ1-2; weak D call: TRBD1 (5 bases). The germline gives CDR1 LGHDT, CDR2 YNNKEL (reference sequence). The V end lost 2 bases, the J end lost 4 bases, and 14 bases lay between the germline ends. The CDR3 has 15 amino acids. CDR3 loop: CASSQQGGLPYGYTF. Here the CDR3 DNA reads TGTGCCAGCAGCCAACAGGGAGGCCTTCCCTATGGCTACACCTTC.

The chain is built from TRBV5-6 and TRBJ2-3; TRBD2 matches 11 bases. With V trimmed by 5 bases and J by 5 bases, 19 bases remained unmatched. There are 19 residues in the CDR3. Germline lookup yields CDR1 SGHDT and CDR2 YYEEEE. Here the CDR3 DNA reads TGTGCCAGCAGAAAGCGGACCGCTAGCGGGGGGCCCACGGGAGATACGCAGTATTTT. This translates into CASRKRTASGGPTGDTQYF.

The V call is TRBV7-2, the J call TRBJ1-1; D is unresolved. The germline V gene encodes CDR1 SGHTA and CDR2 FQGNSA. Trimming stripped 3 bases from V and 1 base from J, with 6 bases between. This CDR3 is built from 13 residues. The CDR3, as DNA: TGTGCCAGCAGCTTCGGGGAGAACACTGAAGCTTTCTTT. Protein sequence: CASSFGENTEAFF.

The chain couples TRBV14 to TRBJ2-7; D might be TRBD1 (6 bases). Germline lookup yields CDR1 SGHDN and CDR2 FVKESK. This CDR3 contains 14 residues. Deletions cut 2 bases from V and 5 bases from J, with 13 bases between. CDR3 sequence (DNA): TGTGCCAGCAGCCAACAGGGGTGGGTCGACGAGCAGTACTTC. This encodes CASSQQGWVDEQYF.

Points on this clone: Additional DNA sequences in this sample encode the identical CDR3. The chain couples TRBV12-3 or TRBV12-4 to TRBJ1-1; no clear D. V gave up 3 bases and J gave up 0 bases, with 5 bases separating them. The CDR3 covers 13 residues. The CDR3: CASSFGLNTEAFF. The DNA of the CDR3 is TGTGCCAGCAGTTTTGGGCTGAACACTGAAGCTTTCTTT.

The chain links TRBV6-2 or TRBV6-3 to TRBJ2-7; maybe TRBD2 (6 bases). CDR1 is MNHEY, CDR2 SVGEGT, per germline. V was cut by 6 bases and J by 3 bases, with 12 bases left in between. The CDR3 is made up of 13 amino acids. The CDR3: CASSLGLGYEQYF. The CDR3, as DNA: TGTGCCAGCAGCCTGGGACTCGGCTACGAGCAGTACTTC.

This chain uses TRBV6-5 with TRBJ1-2, with 9 bases matching TRBD1. The germline V gene encodes CDR1 MNHEY and CDR2 SVGAGI. V lost 6 bases, J lost 4 bases, and 6 bases stayed unmatched. This CDR3 is 14 amino acids long. This chain's CDR3 is CASRRDREAYGYTF. CDR3 nucleotide sequence: TGTGCCAGCAGGCGGGACAGGGAAGCCTATGGCTACACCTTC.

V is TRBV6-1 and J is TRBJ1-1; weak D call: TRBD1 (5 bases). The CDR3 runs to 14 residues. CDR1 MNHNS and CDR2 SASEGT come from the germline V gene. Trimming took 1 base from V and 6 from J, leaving 12 bases between them. CDR3 in amino acids: CASSEDRRQPEAFF. The DNA of the CDR3 is TGTGCCAGCAGTGAAGATAGGAGACAGCCTGAAGCTTTCTTT.